Sequencing of this T cell receptor beta chain was carried out in a study of blood T cell repertoires in COVID-19. Study-wide context: Whether acute or convalescent, the COVID-19 samples came from the United States, Italy and Spain. In each case, the material was cDNA or gDNA derived from T cells, B-cell-depleted T cells, or PBMCs.

Germline CDR1 and CDR2: SGDLS and YYNGEE. This CDR3 has 16 residues. Losses at the gene ends were 1 base for V and 6 bases for J; bases not matched to a gene: 11. Original data processing: Amplifying reference gene primers gave estimates of nucleated cell counts. The data were produced by immunoSEQ multiplex PCR, yet TCRdb's version contains in-frame clones alone and is incomplete. The DNA gave D and trimming, while V, J and clone size come from that table. Altogether about 52,000 clones are present, roughly nine tenths being singletons, with the ten largest covering over 4%. The genes are TRBV9 and TRBJ2-7; 9 bases are shared with TRBD2. The sample taken for sequencing was peripheral blood. This TCR was sampled from a man between 60 and 75 years old with active COVID-19. For the CDR3, the DNA is TGTGCCAGCAGCGTAAGGCTAGCGGGACACCGCCCCGAGCAGTACTTC. This codes for CASSVRLAGHRPEQYF.